Each of the 15 T cell receptor beta chains below was sequenced from the same sample in a study of T cells in Graves' hyperthyroidism and ophthalmopathy. RNA transcripts gave rise to amplified TCR beta CDR3 regions. Researchers ran a first-round RT-PCR on the TCR CDR3 using the HTBI primer set. TCRdb fed the multiplex PCR reads into MiXCR, producing one record per CDR3 protein. The repertoire holds a few hundred thousand distinct CDR3 sequences, with about 15% as singletons. Sequences were obtained from blood. Receptor source: a woman between 40 and 50 years old with Graves' hyperthyroidism.

A few counts support this clonotype. V and J are TRBV19 and TRBJ1-5, with TRBD1 matching over 7 bases. Per germline, CDR1 LNHDA and CDR2 SQIVND (reference sequence). CDR3 length: 13 amino acids. Trimming cost V 10 bases and J 5 bases; bases outside gene matches: 8. The CDR3 loop is CAKGGRGDQPQHF. For the CDR3, the DNA is TGTGCCAAGGGTGGCAGGGGGGATCAGCCCCAGCATTTT.

This clonotype was detected many times. The gene calls are TRBV12-3 or TRBV12-4 and TRBJ1-4, with D possibly being TRBD1 (6 bases). The CDR3 is made up of 14 amino acids. The V gene lost 6 bases and the J gene lost 7 bases, with 15 bases spanning the gap. Here the CDR3 reads CASRPQGVSEKLFF. The CDR3 nucleotides are TGTGCCAGCAGACCACAGGGCGTGAGTGAAAAACTGTTTTTT.

The chain links TRBV30 to TRBJ1-6, with D uncertain. Trimming removed 2 bases at V and 3 bases at J, with 11 bases between. Germline values: CDR1 GTSNPN, CDR2 SVGIG (reference sequence). The CDR3 length is 15 residues. CDR3 DNA: TGTGCCTGGAGTTCGGGGATGGGCTATAATTCACCCCTCCACTTT. Protein product: CAWSSGMGYNSPLHF.

This sequence joins TRBV10-3 and TRBJ2-3, with 8 positions matching TRBD1. V dropped 6 bases and J dropped 6; count of bases not matched to a gene: 8. Germline CDR1 is ENHRY and CDR2 is SYGVKD. The CDR3 is 14 amino acids. The CDR3 sequence: CAIRDRALGDTQYF. The CDR3 nucleotides read TGTGCCATCAGGGACAGGGCTCTGGGGGATACGCAGTATTTT.

The chain combines TRBV20-1 with TRBJ2-7, with 10 bases identical to TRBD2. In germline, CDR1 is DFQATT, CDR2 SNEGSKA (reference sequence). Trimming cost V 1 base and J 2 bases; bases outside gene matches: 5. There are 15 residues in the CDR3. The CDR3, as DNA: TGCAGTGCTAGAGTACCCCTAGCGGGGGCCTACGAGCAGTACTTC. Its protein product is CSARVPLAGAYEQYF.

This clonotype was detected only a few times. The gene calls are TRBV20-1 and TRBJ2-3; TRBD2 aligns across 8 bases. J was trimmed by 3 bases and V by 3 bases; bases with no gene match: 8. Germline lookup yields CDR1 DFQATT and CDR2 SNEGSKA (reference sequence). The CDR3 has 15 amino acids. The CDR3 DNA is TGCAGTGCTAGCCAGAAGCGGGAGTTGACAGATACGCAGTATTTT. Translation: CSASQKRELTDTQYF.

The chain employs TRBV19 and TRBJ2-1, with TRBD2 identical over 13 bases. The CDR3 has 16 amino acids. Germline trimming cut 6 bases from V and 8 bases from J; bases unmatched to any gene: 10. CDR1 and CDR2 from the germline V gene are LNHDA and SQIVND (reference sequence). This CDR3 is CASSIGSGLAGDEQFF. CDR3 nucleotide sequence: TGTGCCAGTAGCATCGGATCCGGACTAGCGGGGGATGAGCAGTTCTTC.

This clonotype was recorded at least ten times. This rearrangement joins TRBV27 to TRBJ2-3, with D perhaps being TRBD1 or TRBD2 (6 bases each). The CDR3 spans 15 residues. Trimming removed 3 bases at V and 1 base at J, with 11 bases between. Germline loops: CDR1 MNHEY, CDR2 SMNVEV (reference sequence). CDR3 coding DNA: TGTGCCAGCAGTTTCCTCGGGGGCGGCACAGATACGCAGTATTTT. This encodes CASSFLGGGTDTQYF.

The table lists this clonotype with a few counts. This chain links TRBV9 with TRBJ2-3; a possible D gene is TRBD2 (5 bases). Trimming pared 0 bases from V and 2 bases from J, leaving 13 bases between. The germline V gene encodes CDR1 SGDLS and CDR2 YYNGEE. The CDR3 loop spans 16 amino acids. CDR3 residues: CASSVASSFSTDTQYF. CDR3 DNA: TGTGCCAGCAGCGTAGCTAGCAGTTTCTCCACAGATACGCAGTATTTT.

In its sample, this clonotype was seen many times. The chain couples TRBV6-1 to TRBJ2-3; 9 positions match TRBD1. With V trimmed by 6 bases and J by 4 bases, 11 bases remained unmatched. Germline V gene sequence: CDR1 MNHNS, CDR2 SASEGT. There are 16 residues in the CDR3. The CDR3 loop reads CASRFPGQGWADTQYF. The DNA for the CDR3 is TGTGCCAGCAGATTCCCGGGACAGGGTTGGGCAGATACGCAGTATTTT.

This clonotype was seen at least ten times. The chain is built from TRBV19 and TRBJ2-1; 12 bases fit TRBD2. Looked up from germline, CDR1 is LNHDA and CDR2 is SQIVND (reference sequence). Trimming at V came to 9 bases and at J to 5 bases, leaving 8 bases not matched to a gene. CDR3 length equals 15 residues. The CDR3 here is CARTRTSGTNNEQFF. CDR3 sequence (DNA): TGTGCCAGGACCAGGACTAGCGGGACGAACAATGAGCAGTTCTTC.

The chain is built from TRBV4-3 and TRBJ2-7; D is uncertain. V gave up 1 base and J gave up 3 bases, with 10 bases separating them. Germline CDR1 is LGHNA and CDR2 is YSLEER. The CDR3 has 14 amino acids. The DNA for the CDR3 is TGCGCCAGCAGCCAAGTGAACGGATACTACGAGCAGTACTTC. Protein sequence: CASSQVNGYYEQYF.

A few counts support this clonotype. V gene TRBV28 combines with J gene TRBJ1-1; no clear D. The CDR3 contains 16 residues. CDR1 and CDR2 from the germline V gene are MDHEN and SYDVKM. Trimming pared 1 base from V and 6 bases from J, leaving 18 bases between. The CDR3 loop reads CASSLLAGKGSAEAFF. Written as DNA, the CDR3 is TGTGCCAGCAGTTTATTGGCTGGGAAGGGATCGGCTGAAGCTTTCTTT.

As to this clonotype: The junction differs from germline at one of its ends, possibly a read error. The CDR3 here is CASSVEAADEAFF. The CDR3 bases are TGTGCCAGCAGCGTAGAGGCAGCCGATGAAGCTTTCTTT. The chain links TRBV5-1 to TRBJ1-1; D ambiguous. The CDR3 extends over 13 amino acids. CDR1 and CDR2 (germline): SGHRS, YFSETQ.

This clonotype was counted a few times. One junction end disagrees with the germline gene, perhaps due to a read error. V and J are TRBV2 and TRBJ2-1; a possible D gene is TRBD2 (5 bases). The CDR3 is 14 amino acids. The germline V gene has CDR1 SNHLY and CDR2 FYNNEI. The CDR3 here is CAGRTGSSYDEQFF. The CDR3 bases are TGTGCCGGAAGGACGGGGAGCTCCTACGATGAGCAGTTCTTC. The full variable domain, completed using reference TRBV2 and TRBJ2-1, is EPEVTQTPSHQVTQMGQEVILRCVPISNHLYFYWYRQILGQKVEFLVSFYNNEISEKSEIFDDQFSVERPDGSNFTLKIRSTKLEDSAMYFCAGRTGSSYDEQFFGPGTRLTVL.